Listed here is a single T cell receptor (beta chain). The target antigen is unknown. The donors were part of the validation cohort, which consisted of under 150 subjects and was separate from the first cohort of around 620 subjects. This CDR3 has 17 amino acids. The V gene's germline CDR1 is MNHEY and CDR2 SMNVEV (reference sequence). V lost 3 bases, J lost 5 bases, and 20 bases lay in between. The data were taken from a study of cytomegalovirus exposure and HLA in healthy donors. The overall study: Later analysis reported that the approximately 120 validation repertoires shared the platform of the approximately 620 first-cohort repertoires. Study findings and constraints: Later, an analysis found that TCR clusters from the first cohort tended to co-occur in the roughly 110 validation repertoires.

The table came from immunoSEQ multiplex PCR; TCRdb's copy has only in-frame clones and leaves some out. The repertoire has approximately 60,000 clones, 95% of them found once; the top ten carry over 6.5%. The chain employs TRBV27 and TRBJ1-5; perhaps TRBD1 as D (5 bases). The origin of this receptor is a woman between 18 and 29 years old in good health and CMV-seropositive. Source material: PBMCs. The CDR3 region is CASSFSDPGYGYQPQHF. The CDR3 DNA reads as TGTGCCAGCAGTTTTTCCGACCCAGGGTATGGCTATCAGCCCCAGCATTTT.